This T cell receptor (beta chain) was captured by sequencing in a study of blood T cell repertoires in COVID-19 (dated by TCRdb to 2019 to 2021). Looking at the study overall: Samples from collaborators originated in the United States, Italy and Spain and spanned both the acute and convalescent phases of COVID-19. The material from the prospective study consisted of cDNA or gDNA derived from T cells, B-cell-depleted T cells, or PBMCs. Subjects who had been exposed to COVID-19, were actively infected with it, or had recovered from it provided the deeply sampled blood TCRbeta repertoires that made up the dataset. A freely available public database, intended as a resource for researchers studying the immune response to SARS-CoV-2, is where the repertoires were released. The samples were drawn from two sources: the first 160 participants of the ongoing ImmuneRACE study, and 950 to 1,500 subjects contributed by 6 global collaborators. The sample metadata nearly always contained a de-identified subject ID, COVID-19 status, age in years and sex. HLA class I and class II types, where available, came from metadata supplied by the sample provider rather than from assay-based typing.

Another Seattle source contributed samples from volunteer blood donors who had recovered from COVID-19. Each collaborating institution followed its own protocols to collect whole blood in K2EDTA tubes. For TCRbeta analysis, collaborators shipped samples in one of three forms: frozen whole blood, isolated PBMCs, or DNA extracted from either of those sample types. Remarks on this clone: It lacks a known antigen. No base quality information exists; no much larger clone differs at one position.

In the germline V gene (reference sequence), CDR1 corresponds to LGHDT and CDR2 to YNNKEL. Trimming costs V 3 bases and J 0 bases, and their ends lie 9 bases apart. The CDR3 contains 14 residues, cysteine and phenylalanine counted. Only the CDR3 portion is preserved as DNA: 42 bases, with reading frame beginning at the first base. The paper as a whole reports these results and caveats: The amount of clinical and demographic metadata varied by source and participant and was provided uncurated.

The immunoSEQ Assay, a bias-controlled multiplex PCR, was used to amplify TCRbeta CDR3 regions from genomic DNA. In the authors' own workflow: The number of nucleated cells in each sample was estimated by amplification of reference gene primers within the assay. Sequence reads were collapsed and filtered to measure the absolute abundance of every unique TCRbeta CDR3 rearrangement. For each sample, productive Simpson clonality was calculated as the square root of Simpson's diversity index across productive rearrangements. Entries here come from immuneACCESS through TCRdb and include only in-frame sequences with V and J called. Some clones fail to appear in such tables; in the studies checked, an unresolved V gene covers under half of the shortfall, and the cause of the remainder is unknown. V, J and clone size reflect that table, while D and trimming were determined from the DNA. Here the sample has roughly 180,000 clones; roughly 84% occur a single time. The leading ten clones occupy about 1.2% of the sample.

The sample comprised peripheral blood. The TCR was taken from a man in his fifties or sixties who had recovered from COVID-19. The rearrangement combines TRBV3-1 (or the pseudogene TRBV3-2) with TRBJ2-7, with no D gene named confidently. The CDR3 region has the sequence CASSQSPNSYEQYF. The nucleotides read TGTGCCAGCAGCCAGTCGCCTAACTCCTACGAGCAGTACTTC.